Below are 30 T cell receptor beta chains sequenced from a single sample in a study of cytomegalovirus exposure and HLA in healthy donors. With 60 Vbeta and 13 Jbeta primers, the PCR was carried out. Clones were read by immunoSEQ multiplex PCR, and TCRdb kept only the in-frame ones, dropping some. Of around 150,000 clones in the sample, 75% to 90% were seen once. Sequenced: PBMCs. The receptors originated from a human donor in good health.

This chain links TRBV7-9 with TRBJ1-6, with a tentative D call TRBD1 (5 bases). Trimming left V 5 bases short and J 6 bases short, with 11 bases between. This CDR3 is 14 amino acids long. The germline V gene has CDR1 SEHNR and CDR2 FQNEAQ (reference sequence). CDR3 loop: CASSIGGANSPLHF. The CDR3 nucleotides are TGTGCCAGCAGCATTGGAGGGGCTAATTCACCCCTCCACTTT.

The chain combines TRBV4-3 with TRBJ2-5; TRBD2 aligns across 8 bases. The CDR3 is made up of 15 amino acids. Germline CDR1 is LGHNA and CDR2 is YSLEER. With 0 bases clipped from V and 5 bases from J, the junction kept 5 bases outside the gene matches. The CDR3 DNA sequence: TGCGCCAGCAGCCAAGATATCGGCGGGGGGGAGACCCAGTACTTC. The encoded protein is CASSQDIGGGETQYF.

The V and J genes are TRBV6-5 and TRBJ2-2; 7 bases match TRBD1. The germline V gene encodes CDR1 MNHEY and CDR2 SVGAGI. The CDR3 extends over 14 amino acids. V shed 6 bases and J 6 bases; nucleotides not matched to a gene: 7. This CDR3 is CASRTGNRPGELFF. Written as DNA, the CDR3 is TGTGCCAGCAGGACAGGGAATCGACCCGGGGAGCTGTTTTTT.

The chain has TRBV9 and TRBJ2-2; D perhaps matches TRBD2 (5 bases). This CDR3 contains 13 residues. Germline CDR1 SGDLS, CDR2 YYNGEE. Trimming removed 0 bases at V and 7 bases at J, with 7 bases between. CDR3 DNA sequence: TGTGCCAGCAGCGTAGACGGGGACGGGGAGCTGTTTTTT. Translated: CASSVDGDGELFF.

The chain links TRBV9 to TRBJ2-1; no firm D call. This CDR3 contains 14 residues. The V gene lost 0 bases and the J gene lost 2 bases, with 6 bases spanning the gap. CDR1 is SGDLS, CDR2 YYNGEE, per germline. In DNA, the CDR3 is TGTGCCAGCAGCGTAGGGCAGACCTACAATGAGCAGTTCTTC. It encodes CASSVGQTYNEQFF. The whole variable domain, remainder taken from reference TRBV9 and TRBJ2-1, is DSGVTQTPKHLITATGQRVTLRCSPRSGDLSVYWYQQSLDQGLQFLIQYYNGEERAKGNILERFSAQQFPDLHSELNLSSLELGDSALYFCASSVGQTYNEQFFGPGTRLTVL.

The V call is TRBV5-4, the J call TRBJ2-7; TRBD2 matches at 8 bases. The germline CDR1 and CDR2 sequences are SGHNT and YYREEE (reference sequence). V lost 5 bases and J lost 0; bases outside the gene matches: 7. The CDR3 contains 15 residues. The CDR3 sequence: CASSPAGGPSYEQYF. The CDR3 nucleotides are TGTGCCAGCAGTCCCGCGGGGGGACCCTCCTACGAGCAGTACTTC.

The V gene is TRBV7-9, the J gene TRBJ2-5; D remains unclear. Germline assignment: CDR1 SEHNR and CDR2 FQNEAQ (reference sequence). Trimming stripped 2 bases from V and 5 bases from J, with 9 bases between. This CDR3 is 13 amino acids long. The CDR3 DNA is TGTGCCAGCAGCTTACTCTTACGGGAGACCCAGTACTTC. Protein: CASSLLLRETQYF. Looking up the rest from reference TRBV7-9 and TRBJ2-5 gives the full variable domain: DTGVSQNPRHKITKRGQNVTFRCDPISEHNRLYWYRQTLGQGPEFLTYFQNEAQLEKSRLLSDRFSAERPKGSFSTLEIQRTEQGDSAMYLCASSLLLRETQYFGPGTRLLVL.

The chain joins TRBV2 to TRBJ1-2; perhaps TRBD1 as D (6 bases). The CDR3 contains 15 residues. V was shortened by 3 bases and J by 4 bases, with 15 bases between the two germline ends. Germline values: CDR1 SNHLY, CDR2 FYNNEI. The CDR3 sequence is CASSERGGAGYGYTF. In nucleotides, the CDR3 is TGTGCCAGCAGTGAGCGGGGGGGCGCAGGCTATGGCTACACCTTC.

V gene TRBV4-2 combines with J gene TRBJ2-3, with TRBD2 matching over 9 bases. The CDR3 has 16 residues. The germline CDR1 and CDR2 sequences are LGHNA and YNFKEQ. With 6 bases clipped from V and 3 bases from J, the junction kept 10 bases outside the gene matches. The CDR3 here is CASRPHAGGPTDTQYF. Here the CDR3 DNA reads TGTGCCAGCAGACCCCACGCGGGGGGGCCTACAGATACGCAGTATTTT.

This chain joins TRBV4-1 and TRBJ2-5, with 7 bases fitting TRBD2. The J call may be mistaken, given a closer DNA end match to TRBJ2-7. Germline V gives CDR1 MGHRA, CDR2 YSYEKL. The CDR3 loop spans 14 amino acids. In nucleotides, the CDR3 is TGCGCCAGCAGCAACGGGGGGTCTAGATACGAGCAGTACTTC. It codes for CASSNGGSRYEQYF.

This clone was picked up one time. The sample carries other DNA sequences with the same CDR3. V and J are TRBV4-3 and TRBJ1-1, with D unclear. CDR3 length equals 18 residues. V lost 3 bases and J lost 0, with 20 bases in between. CDR1 is LGHNA, CDR2 YSLEER, per germline. CDR3 sequence: CASSHSLALDSLNTEAFF. CDR3 bases: TGCGCCAGCAGCCACTCATTAGCCCTTGATAGCTTGAACACTGAAGCTTTCTTT.

The chain employs TRBV28 and TRBJ2-5; 8 nucleotides align to TRBD2. J lost 7 bases, V lost 2 bases, and 0 bases had no gene match. CDR3 length: 12 residues. Germline CDR1 reads MDHEN; CDR2 reads SYDVKM. DNA of the CDR3: TGTGCCAGCAGTTTAGCGGGGGGGACCCAGTACTTC. This translates into CASSLAGGTQYF.

The V and J genes are TRBV25-1 and TRBJ1-4; 11 bases agree with TRBD1. The CDR3 runs 15 residues. Germline values: CDR1 MGHDK, CDR2 SYGVNS. V lost 3 bases to trimming and J lost 10 bases; unmatched junction nucleotides: 7. This CDR3 reads CASSDGQGAYGKLFF. The CDR3 bases are TGTGCCAGCAGTGACGGACAGGGGGCCTACGGAAAACTGTTTTTT.

The chain has TRBV5-6 and TRBJ1-2, with 9 bases matching TRBD1. Germline CDR1 reads SGHDT; CDR2 reads YYEEEE. V shed 4 bases and J 3 bases; nucleotides not matched to a gene: 4. The CDR3 consists of 14 residues. DNA for the CDR3: TGTGCCAGCAGCCCTAGGACAGGGGACTATGGCTACACCTTC. As protein: CASSPRTGDYGYTF. Variable domain in full (rest from reference TRBV5-6 and TRBJ1-2): DAGVTQSPTHLIKTRGQQVTLRCSPKSGHDTVSWYQQALGQGPQFIFQYYEEEERQRGNFPDRFSGHQFPNYSSELNVNALLLGDSALYLCASSPRTGDYGYTFGSGTRLTVV.

This clone has just one count. V and J are TRBV7-2 and TRBJ2-5; 9 nucleotides match TRBD1. This CDR3 has 14 residues. V dropped 5 bases and J dropped 7; count of bases not matched to a gene: 8. Germline V CDR1 and CDR2: SGHTA, FQGNSA. CDR3 sequence (DNA): TGTGCCAGCAGCGAAGGGACAGGGAAGGGGACCCAGTACTTC. Protein: CASSEGTGKGTQYF. Full variable domain (remainder filled in from reference TRBV7-2 and TRBJ2-5): GAGVSQSPSNKVTEKGKDVELRCDPISGHTALYWYRQSLGQGLEFLIYFQGNSAPDKSGLPSDRFSAERTGGSVSTLTIQRTQQEDSAVYLCASSEGTGKGTQYFGPGTRLLVL.

The rearrangement uses TRBV21-1 and TRBJ1-1; the listed D gene, TRBD1, was not tested against the DNA. TRBV21-1 is a pseudogene. The CDR3 extends over 14 amino acids. CDR3 loop: CASSKNAGKTEAFF. The CDR3 coding sequence is TGTGCCAGCAGCAAAAATGCAGGGAAGACTGAAGCTTTCTTT.

V gene TRBV9 combines with J gene TRBJ2-7, with 8 bases that match TRBD2. Germline CDR1 is SGDLS and CDR2 is YYNGEE. The CDR3 loop spans 14 amino acids. The trim removed 4 bases at V and 7 bases at J, leaving 10 bases unmatched. The CDR3 bases are TGTGCCAGCAGCCCCGGGGGGGTATCTGGGGAGCAGTACTTC. It is translated as CASSPGGVSGEQYF.

This clone turned up a few times. The chain carries TRBV10-1 and TRBJ2-2, with D possibly being TRBD2 (6 bases). This CDR3 comprises 17 residues. V lost 8 bases to trimming and J lost 6 bases, with 25 bases between them. Germline lookup yields CDR1 WNHNN and CDR2 SYGVQD (reference sequence). CDR3 in DNA: TGCGCCAGCCCCTTCCCGGGACTCCCCACGGGGTCCGGGGAGCTGTTTTTT. It encodes CASPFPGLPTGSGELFF.

The CDR3 region is CASREKTGNQPQHF. The CDR3 DNA follows: TGTGCCAGCAGGGAAAAGACAGGGAACCAGCCCCAGCATTTT. This chain joins TRBV27 and TRBJ1-5; 7 nucleotides match TRBD1. Germline trimming cut 6 bases from V and 7 bases from J; bases unmatched to any gene: 9. CDR3 length: 14 residues. The V gene's germline CDR1 is MNHEY and CDR2 SMNVEV (reference sequence).

This chain links TRBV7-9 with TRBJ1-1, with D unclear. This CDR3 has 14 residues. The V gene's germline CDR1 is SEHNR and CDR2 FQNEAQ (reference sequence). Trimming shortened V by 6 bases and J by 1 base, and 12 bases separated the two germline ends. The CDR3 nucleotides are TGTGCCAGCAGAGCGTCACCTACGAACACTGAAGCTTTCTTT. This gives the protein CASRASPTNTEAFF.

The rearrangement joins TRBV13 to TRBJ2-7, with TRBD2 matching 8 bases. Trimming cost V 4 bases and J 2 bases; bases outside gene matches: 7. In germline, CDR1 is PRHDT, CDR2 FYEKMQ (reference sequence). The CDR3 consists of 15 residues. CDR3: CASSSPGLGPYEQYF. CDR3 bases: TGTGCCAGCAGCTCACCGGGACTAGGGCCCTACGAGCAGTACTTC.

This chain connects TRBV6-5 to TRBJ2-5, with 8 bases fitting TRBD2. V gave up 3 bases and J gave up 5 bases; unmatched junction bases: 8. The CDR3 sequence is 15 residues long. The V gene's germline CDR1 is MNHEY and CDR2 SVGAGI. In DNA, the CDR3 is TGTGCCAGCAGTTATCTCTTGCGGGGGGCCGAGACCCAGTACTTC. Its translation: CASSYLLRGAETQYF.

A single count supports this clone. The gene calls are TRBV6-6 and TRBJ1-2; 9 bases fit TRBD1. V gave up 9 bases and J gave up 4 bases; unmatched junction bases: 6. CDR1 is MNHNY and CDR2 is SVGAGI in the germline V gene (reference sequence). The CDR3 extends over 13 amino acids. This chain's CDR3 is CASWTGQGYGYTF. In DNA form, the CDR3 reads TGTGCCAGTTGGACGGGACAGGGCTATGGCTACACCTTC.

For this clone: The junction departs from the called germline gene at one end, perhaps through a read error. This rearrangement joins TRBV7-9 to TRBJ1-4; the match to TRBD1 covers 7 bases. CDR3 length: 17 amino acids. Germline lookup yields CDR1 SEHNR and CDR2 FQNEAQ (reference sequence). The CDR3 nucleotides read TGTTCCAGCAGCCGTAACGGGACAGAGGCAACTAATGAAAAACTGTTTTTT. Its translation is CSSSRNGTEATNEKLFF.

The chain combines TRBV10-3 with TRBJ2-7; TRBD2 matches at 10 bases. The V segment lost 2 bases and the J segment 0 bases; nucleotides outside the gene matches: 10. Germline V gives CDR1 ENHRY, CDR2 SYGVKD. The CDR3 consists of 18 residues. CDR3 bases: TGTGCCATCAGTGAGAGCAGTAGCGGGGGGCCGAGCTCCTACGAGCAGTACTTC. It encodes CAISESSSGGPSSYEQYF.

The chain employs TRBV11-1 and TRBJ1-6; maybe TRBD1 (5 bases). CDR3 length: 16 amino acids. V was clipped by 2 bases and J by 8 bases, with 16 bases between them. The germline CDR1 and CDR2 sequences are SGHAT and FQDESV (reference sequence). The CDR3 bases are TGTGCCAGCAGCTTATCGACAGCGATGCCACATTCACCCCTCCACTTT. This codes for CASSLSTAMPHSPLHF.

The rearrangement joins TRBV2 to TRBJ1-5, with 10 bases lining up with TRBD1. From germline, CDR1 is SNHLY and CDR2 FYNNEI. With V trimmed by 6 bases and J by 6 bases, 8 bases remained unmatched. The CDR3 sequence is 15 residues long. In DNA, the CDR3 is TGTGCCAGCAGCGAGACAGGGGGCTCACGTCAGCCCCAGCATTTT. Translated, it gives CASSETGGSRQPQHF.

V is TRBV5-8 and J is TRBJ2-5; 7 bases map to TRBD2. V gave up 1 base and J gave up 5 bases; unmatched junction bases: 8. This CDR3 comprises 15 residues. Germline CDR1 and CDR2: SGHTS and YDEGEE. CDR3 sequence (DNA): TGTGCCAGCAGCTTGCTGGGCGGGAGAGGGGAGACCCAGTACTTC. Translating gives CASSLLGGRGETQYF.

The chain combines TRBV7-2 with TRBJ2-7; TRBD2 matches 8 bases. The CDR3 covers 13 residues. V gave up 4 bases and J gave up 3 bases; unmatched junction bases: 2. The germline gives CDR1 SGHTA, CDR2 FQGNSA. The CDR3 is CASSSGLDYEQYF. In DNA, the CDR3 is TGTGCCAGCAGCTCGGGACTAGACTACGAGCAGTACTTC. Together with reference TRBV7-2 and TRBJ2-7, the CDR3 gives the full variable domain: GAGVSQSPSNKVTEKGKDVELRCDPISGHTALYWYRQSLGQGLEFLIYFQGNSAPDKSGLPSDRFSAERTGGSVSTLTIQRTQQEDSAVYLCASSSGLDYEQYFGPGTRLTVT.

J is TRBJ1-2 and V is TRBV7-2; TRBD1 might be the D (6 bases). Trimming shortened V by 4 bases and J by 8 bases, and 11 bases separated the two germline ends. The CDR3 spans 12 residues. CDR1 is SGHTA and CDR2 is FQGNSA in the germline V gene. CDR3 sequence (DNA): TGTGCCAGCAGCTCAACAGGGTACGGCTACACCTTC. This translates into CASSSTGYGYTF. Supplemented by reference TRBV7-2 and TRBJ1-2, the full variable domain reads GAGVSQSPSNKVTEKGKDVELRCDPISGHTALYWYRQSLGQGLEFLIYFQGNSAPDKSGLPSDRFSAERTGGSVSTLTIQRTQQEDSAVYLCASSSTGYGYTFGSGTRLTVV.